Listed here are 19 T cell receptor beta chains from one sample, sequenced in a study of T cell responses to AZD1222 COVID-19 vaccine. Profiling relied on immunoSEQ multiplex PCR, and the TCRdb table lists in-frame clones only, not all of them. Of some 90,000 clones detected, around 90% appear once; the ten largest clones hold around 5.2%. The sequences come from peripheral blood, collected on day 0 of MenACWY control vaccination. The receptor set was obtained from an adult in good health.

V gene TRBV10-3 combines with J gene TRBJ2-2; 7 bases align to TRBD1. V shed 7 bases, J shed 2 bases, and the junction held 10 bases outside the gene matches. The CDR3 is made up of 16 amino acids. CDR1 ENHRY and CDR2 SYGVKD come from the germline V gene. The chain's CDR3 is CAIKVDRHPNTGELFF. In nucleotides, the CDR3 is TGTGCCATCAAGGTGGACAGGCATCCCAACACCGGGGAGCTGTTTTTT.

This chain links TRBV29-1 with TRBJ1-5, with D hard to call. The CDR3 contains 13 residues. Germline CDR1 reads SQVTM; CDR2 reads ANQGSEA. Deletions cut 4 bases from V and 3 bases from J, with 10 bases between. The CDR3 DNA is TGCAGCGTTGCTTTAGGTCCCAATCAGCCCCAGCATTTT. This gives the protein CSVALGPNQPQHF.

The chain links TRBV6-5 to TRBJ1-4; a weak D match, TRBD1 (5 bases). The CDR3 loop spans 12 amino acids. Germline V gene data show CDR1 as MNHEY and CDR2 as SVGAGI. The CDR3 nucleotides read TGTGCGGAACGGGGACCGAATGAAAAACTGTTTTTT. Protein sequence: CAERGPNEKLFF.

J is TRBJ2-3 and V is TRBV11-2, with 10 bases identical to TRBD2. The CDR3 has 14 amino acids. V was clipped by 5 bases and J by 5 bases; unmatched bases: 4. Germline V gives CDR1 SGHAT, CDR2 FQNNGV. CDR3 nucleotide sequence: TGTGCCAGCAGCCTCCGGACTAGCGGAGATACGCAGTATTTT. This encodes CASSLRTSGDTQYF.

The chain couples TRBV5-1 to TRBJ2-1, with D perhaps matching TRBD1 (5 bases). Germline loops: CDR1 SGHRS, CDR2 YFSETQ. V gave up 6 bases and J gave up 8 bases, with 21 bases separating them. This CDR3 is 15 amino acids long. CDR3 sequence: CASNDQGAKFDEQFF. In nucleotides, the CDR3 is TGCGCCAGCAATGATCAAGGGGCTAAATTCGATGAGCAGTTCTTC.

The CDR3 region is CASSPGTGGFNEQFF. CDR3 coding DNA: TGTGCCAGCAGCCCCGGGACAGGGGGCTTCAATGAGCAGTTCTTC. V and J are TRBV7-9 and TRBJ2-1, with TRBD1 matching 12 bases. Germline CDR1 SEHNR, CDR2 FQNEAQ (reference sequence). Losses at the gene ends were 5 bases for V and 6 bases for J; bases not matched to a gene: 5. CDR3 size: 15 residues. The entire variable domain, with the rest obtained from reference TRBV7-9 and TRBJ2-1, is as follows: DTGVSQNPRHKITKRGQNVTFRCDPISEHNRLYWYRQTLGQGPEFLTYFQNEAQLEKSRLLSDRFSAERPKGSFSTLEIQRTEQGDSAMYLCASSPGTGGFNEQFFGPGTRLTVL.

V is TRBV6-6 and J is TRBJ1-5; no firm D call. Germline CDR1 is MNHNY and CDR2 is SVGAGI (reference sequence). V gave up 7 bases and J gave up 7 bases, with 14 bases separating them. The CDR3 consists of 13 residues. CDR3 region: CASTSEVGQPQHF. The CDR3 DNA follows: TGTGCCAGCACCAGTGAGGTGGGACAGCCCCAGCATTTT.

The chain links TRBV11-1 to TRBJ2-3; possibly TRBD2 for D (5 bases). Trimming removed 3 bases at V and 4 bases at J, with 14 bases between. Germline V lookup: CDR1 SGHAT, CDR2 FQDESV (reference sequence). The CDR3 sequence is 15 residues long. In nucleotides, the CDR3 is TGTGCCAGCAGCTTGATCGGCGCCGGGGCAGATACGCAGTATTTT. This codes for CASSLIGAGADTQYF.

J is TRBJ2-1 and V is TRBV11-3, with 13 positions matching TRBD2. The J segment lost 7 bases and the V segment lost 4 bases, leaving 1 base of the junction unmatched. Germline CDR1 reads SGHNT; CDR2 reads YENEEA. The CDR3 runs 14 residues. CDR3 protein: CASSSGLAGNEQFF. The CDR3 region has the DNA TGTGCCAGCAGCTCGGGACTAGCGGGAAATGAGCAGTTCTTC.

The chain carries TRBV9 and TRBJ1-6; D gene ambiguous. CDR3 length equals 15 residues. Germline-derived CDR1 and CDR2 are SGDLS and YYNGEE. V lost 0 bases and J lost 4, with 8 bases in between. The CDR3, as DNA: TGTGCCAGCAGCGTAGAACTCCCTTATAATTCACCCCTCCACTTT. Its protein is CASSVELPYNSPLHF.

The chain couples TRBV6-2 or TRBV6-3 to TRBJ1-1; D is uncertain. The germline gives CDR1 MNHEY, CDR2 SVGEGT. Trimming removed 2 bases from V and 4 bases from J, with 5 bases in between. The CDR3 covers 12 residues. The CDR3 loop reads CASSYGGTEAFF. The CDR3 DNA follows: TGTGCCAGCAGTTACGGAGGCACTGAAGCTTTCTTT.

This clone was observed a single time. The CDR3 DNA reads as TGCAGCGGGAGTCCGGGGCCCACTGAAGCTTTCTTT. As protein: CSGSPGPTEAFF. The V gene is TRBV29-1, the J gene TRBJ1-1; D perhaps matches TRBD1 (5 bases). Germline V gene lookup returns CDR1 SQVTM and CDR2 ANQGSEA. Between the trimmed V and J ends, which lost 7 bases and 4 bases, there was a span of 13 bases. The CDR3 contains 12 residues.

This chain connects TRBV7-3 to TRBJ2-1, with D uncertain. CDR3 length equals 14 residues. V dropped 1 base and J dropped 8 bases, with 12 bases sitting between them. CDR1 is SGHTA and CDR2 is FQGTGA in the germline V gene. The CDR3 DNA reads TGTGCCAGCAGCTTAAACGGGCCCCCAGATGAGCAGTTCTTC. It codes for CASSLNGPPDEQFF.

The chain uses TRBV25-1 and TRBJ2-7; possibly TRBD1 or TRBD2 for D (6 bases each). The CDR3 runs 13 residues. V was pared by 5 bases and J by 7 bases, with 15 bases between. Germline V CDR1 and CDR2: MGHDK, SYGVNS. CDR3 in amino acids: CASSTPGAWEQYF. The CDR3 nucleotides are TGTGCCAGCAGTACTCCGGGGGCCTGGGAGCAGTACTTC.

CDR3 region: CASKRDSYNEQFF. Here the CDR3 DNA reads TGTGCCAGCAAGCGGGACTCCTACAATGAGCAGTTCTTC. The J gene is TRBJ2-1, the V gene TRBV6-5; 7 nucleotides match TRBD2. The CDR3 covers 13 residues. Germline CDR1 MNHEY, CDR2 SVGAGI. V trimming: 7 bases; J trimming: 0 bases; junction bases outside the gene matches: 0.

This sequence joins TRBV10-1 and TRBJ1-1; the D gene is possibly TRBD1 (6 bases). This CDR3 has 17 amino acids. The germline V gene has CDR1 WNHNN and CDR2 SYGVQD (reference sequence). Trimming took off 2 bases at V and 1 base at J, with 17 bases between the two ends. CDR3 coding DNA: TGCGCCAGCAGTGAGGGGGGCGGGGGGAGAGGGAACACTGAAGCTTTCTTT. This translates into CASSEGGGGRGNTEAFF.

This CDR3 is CASSIMGTNQPQHF. The CDR3 nucleotides read TGTGCCAGTAGTATAATGGGGACTAATCAGCCCCAGCATTTT. The chain links TRBV19 to TRBJ1-5, with a weak D call TRBD1 (5 bases). The CDR3 runs 14 residues. Germline CDR1 is LNHDA and CDR2 is SQIVND (reference sequence). The V and J ends lost 2 bases and 4 bases respectively, with 9 bases between them. Together with reference TRBV19 and TRBJ1-5, the CDR3 gives the full variable domain: DGGITQSPKYLFRKEGQNVTLSCEQNLNHDAMYWYRQDPGQGLRLIYYSQIVNDFQKGDIAEGYSVSREKKESFPLTVTSAQKNPTAFYLCASSIMGTNQPQHFGDGTRLSIL.

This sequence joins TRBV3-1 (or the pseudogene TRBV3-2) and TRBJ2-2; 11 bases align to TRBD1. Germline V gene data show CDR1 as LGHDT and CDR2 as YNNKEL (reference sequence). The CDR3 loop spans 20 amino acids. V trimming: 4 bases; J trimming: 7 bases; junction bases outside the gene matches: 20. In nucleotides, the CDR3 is TGTGCCAGCAGCCCGGACAGGGGGCAGGTAGCGGGCGGAGGTGGCGGGGAGCTGTTTTTT. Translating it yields CASSPDRGQVAGGGGGELFF.

For the CDR3, the DNA is TGCAGCGGGAACCCGGGAGGCGGAGAGACCCAGTACTTC. Its protein product is CSGNPGGGETQYF. The genes are TRBV29-1 and TRBJ2-5; 7 bases agree with TRBD2. Germline V lookup: CDR1 SQVTM, CDR2 ANQGSEA. The CDR3 loop spans 13 amino acids. J gave up 4 bases and V 7 bases, and 9 bases lay outside the gene matches. Drawing the rest from reference TRBV29-1 and TRBJ2-5, the complete variable domain is SAVISQKPSRDICQRGTSLTIQCQVDSQVTMMFWYRQQPGQSLTLIATANQGSEATYESGFVIDKFPISRPNLTFSTLTVSNMSPEDSSIYLCSGNPGGGETQYFGPGTRLLVL.